Sequencing of this T cell receptor beta chain was carried out in a study of blood T cell repertoires in COVID-19 (dated by TCRdb to 2020 to 2021). Looking at the study overall: The collaborator samples originated in the United States, Italy and Spain and spanned the acute and convalescent phases of COVID-19. Deeply sampled blood TCRbeta repertoires from subjects exposed to, actively infected with, or recovered from COVID-19 were included in the dataset. The prospective study material was composed of cDNA or gDNA derived from T cells, B-cell-depleted T cells, or PBMCs. A de-identified subject ID, COVID-19 status, age in years and sex were almost always included in the sample metadata. The repertoires were released in a freely available public database meant as a resource for research on the immune response to SARS-CoV-2. The samples were drawn from two sources: the first 160 participants of the ongoing ImmuneRACE study, and 950 to 1,500 subjects contributed by 6 global collaborators. Where available, HLA class I and class II types were taken from metadata supplied by the sample provider and were not determined by assay-based typing. Results the study describes overall, beyond this receptor: How much clinical and demographic metadata was included differed by source and by participant, and the metadata was provided uncurated.

Including cysteine and phenylalanine, the CDR3 has 13 amino acids. The sequence is cut down to CDR3 DNA, 39 bases in frame from base 1. Trimming costs V 0 bases and J 3 bases, and their ends lie 6 bases apart. The germline V gene gives CDR1 as SGHRS and CDR2 as YFSETQ. TCRbeta CDR3 regions were amplified from genomic DNA by means of the immunoSEQ Assay, a bias-controlled multiplex PCR. The published analysis was carried out like this. The number of nucleated cells in each sample was estimated by amplification of reference gene primers within the assay. To quantify the absolute abundance of each unique TCRbeta CDR3 rearrangement, sequence reads were collapsed and filtered. For each sample, productive Simpson clonality was calculated as the square root of Simpson's diversity index over productive rearrangements. Here the immuneACCESS table is served through TCRdb, limited to in-frame sequences with V and J called. Missing clones are a known gap in these copies; in checked studies unresolved V genes cover under half, and the rest lacks a known reason. Clone size and the V and J calls come from that table; the DNA yielded D and trimming. This sample comprises fewer than 120,000 clones, roughly 85% of them detected only once. The top ten clones comprise 16% of the sample.

Whole blood was collected in K2EDTA tubes by collaborating institutions according to the institutions' own protocols. For TCRbeta analysis, collaborator samples were shipped as frozen whole blood, as isolated PBMCs, or as DNA extracted from either sample type. This clone was found once. No antigen is known for it. The sample holds no much larger clone one base away, and base qualities are not on file. The rearrangement combines TRBV5-1 with TRBJ2-5; the D gene is perhaps TRBD2, on 5 matching bases. The TCR originated in an elderly woman with active or convalescent COVID-19. The source material was peripheral blood. CDR3 protein: CASSLVSEETQYF. The DNA is as follows: TGCGCCAGCAGCTTGGTTAGCGAAGAGACCCAGTACTTC.